This T cell receptor (beta chain) was documented in a study of T cells in Graves' hyperthyroidism and ophthalmopathy. General study results and limits: Most clonotypes that expanded in the thyroid above 0.001 also showed up in blood.

The germline V gene encodes CDR1 SGHTA and CDR2 FQGNSA. This CDR3 has 14 residues. Newly diagnosed hyperthyroidism, duration under 2 months, in patients aged 18 to 65. Used for diagnoses were clinical symptoms, serum thyroxine and TRAb, thyroid ultrasound and orbital computed tomography. Researchers took RNA transcripts and amplified the TCR beta CDR3 regions from them. Primed by the HTBI set, a first-round RT-PCR was run on the TCR CDR3. TCRdb analysed the multiplex PCR reads with MiXCR anew, one entry per CDR3 protein. In the table there are approximately 560,000 distinct CDR3 sequences, just over 45% of which are singletons. In regard to this clonotype: Its target is unknown. The junction departs from germline at one end; a sequencing error may be responsible.

Source material: peripheral blood or thyroid tissue (not recorded which). The chain has TRBV7-2 and TRBJ2-7; D perhaps matches TRBD2 (5 bases). The TCR was taken from a woman aged 18-29 years with Graves' hyperthyroidism. The CDR3 DNA reads TGCGCCAGCAGCCAAAATATCGGGAACTACGAGCAGTACTTC. This encodes CASSQNIGNYEQYF. Supplemented by reference TRBV7-2 and TRBJ2-7, the full variable domain reads GAGVSQSPSNKVTEKGKDVELRCDPISGHTALYWYRQSLGQGLEFLIYFQGNSAPDKSGLPSDRFSAERTGGSVSTLTIQRTQQEDSAVYLCASSQNIGNYEQYFGPGTRLTVT.